The 11 T cell receptor beta chains presented below share a single source sample, sequenced in a study of early T cells in non-severe SARS-CoV-2 infection. TCRdb recomputed calls from the 5' RACE reads with MiXCR, one row per CDR3 protein. The sample carries approximately 76,000 distinct CDR3 sequences, around 11% recorded once. The material sequenced was whole blood. The receptors were gathered from an adult who was a healthcare worker with PCR-confirmed SARS-CoV-2 infection or an uninfected control (not recorded which).

The table lists this clonotype with many counts. V gene TRBV7-2 combines with J gene TRBJ1-2, with D unresolved. Germline lookup yields CDR1 SGHTA and CDR2 FQGNSA. This CDR3 has 12 amino acids. The V gene lost 8 bases and the J gene lost 0 bases, with 7 bases spanning the gap. The CDR3 region is CASVYANYGYTF. The DNA for the CDR3 is TGTGCCAGCGTTTACGCTAACTATGGCTACACCTTC.

In this sample, this clonotype turned up many times. The junction departs from germline at one end; a sequencing error may be responsible. The chain joins TRBV29-1 to TRBJ1-4; the D is unclear. This CDR3 spans 13 amino acids. Germline V CDR1 and CDR2: SQVTM, ANQGSEA. The CDR3 protein is CTVDEGTNEKLFF. The CDR3 nucleotides are TGCACCGTTGATGAAGGCACTAATGAAAAACTGTTTTTT. The full variable domain, rest sourced from reference TRBV29-1 and TRBJ1-4, is SAVISQKPSRDICQRGTSLTIQCQVDSQVTMMFWYRQQPGQSLTLIATANQGSEATYESGFVIDKFPISRPNLTFSTLTVSNMSPEDSSIYLCTVDEGTNEKLFFGSGTQLSVL.

This clonotype has at least ten counts. The chain combines TRBV29-1 with TRBJ2-1; 9 bases are a match to TRBD2. This CDR3 spans 15 amino acids. J was trimmed by 0 bases and V by 8 bases; bases with no gene match: 8. Germline V gene data show CDR1 as SQVTM and CDR2 as ANQGSEA. The CDR3 DNA follows: TGCAGCCTGCGGGGGGGGGCGAGCTCCTACAATGAGCAGTTCTTC. It is translated as CSLRGGASSYNEQFF.

The V call is TRBV4-3, the J call TRBJ2-7; tentatively, D is TRBD1 (8 bases). The length of the CDR3 is 15 residues. Germline-derived CDR1 and CDR2 are LGHNA and YSLEER. V was pared by 4 bases and J by 2 bases, with 15 bases between. CDR3 sequence (DNA): TGCGCCAGCAGCCGGATACAGGGGGGGGCCTACGAGCAGTACTTC. It translates to CASSRIQGGAYEQYF.

This clonotype was observed at least ten times. This chain links TRBV20-1 with TRBJ1-2; D is ambiguous. The V and J ends lost 6 bases and 8 bases respectively, with 19 bases between them. The length of the CDR3 is 13 residues. CDR1 is DFQATT and CDR2 is SNEGSKA in the germline V gene (reference sequence). The CDR3 here is CSAGTLLEGGYTF. The DNA of the CDR3 is TGCAGTGCGGGCACATTACTTGAGGGCGGCTACACCTTC.

This clonotype was counted ten times or more. The chain has TRBV7-9 and TRBJ1-4; a possible D gene is TRBD1 (5 bases). The CDR3 contains 18 residues. Germline CDR1 reads SEHNR; CDR2 reads FQNEAQ (reference sequence). Trimming stripped 2 bases from V and 0 bases from J, with 16 bases between. The CDR3 DNA reads as TGTGCCAGCAGCTTAAAGGGACCCCAGAATTCAACTAATGAAAAACTGTTTTTT. Protein sequence: CASSLKGPQNSTNEKLFF.

Only a few counts were recorded for this clonotype. The chain joins TRBV7-8 to TRBJ1-6; D call uncertain. The CDR3 has 14 residues. Germline V gives CDR1 SGHVS, CDR2 FQNEAQ. V gave up 3 bases and J gave up 7 bases, with 10 bases separating them. Here the CDR3 DNA reads TGTGCCAGCAGCTTTGGCAGGCCGAATTCACCCCTCCACTTT. It encodes CASSFGRPNSPLHF.

This clonotype showed up many times. The chain is built from TRBV4-2 and TRBJ1-6; no clear D gene. This CDR3 spans 18 amino acids. Trimming took off 0 bases at V and 0 bases at J, with 12 bases between the two ends. Germline-derived CDR1 and CDR2 are LGHNA and YNFKEQ. The CDR3 is CASSQDLPGNSYNSPLHF. The CDR3 bases are TGTGCCAGCAGCCAAGATCTCCCGGGCAACTCCTATAATTCACCCCTCCACTTT.

To note about this clonotype: A much larger clone lies a single base off, so this may be a read error. The rearrangement joins TRBV12-3 or TRBV12-4 to TRBJ2-5, with 9 positions matching TRBD1. The CDR3 has 13 residues. The CDR3 protein is CASSRDREETHYF. The CDR3, as DNA: TGTGCCAGCAGTCGGGACAGGGAGGAGACCCATTACTTC.

The CDR3: CASSQELGYANSPLHF. The CDR3 nucleotides read TGTGCCAGCAGCCAAGAGTTGGGTTATGCTAATTCACCCCTCCACTTT. J is TRBJ1-6 and V is TRBV4-2; D is uncertain. Germline loops: CDR1 LGHNA, CDR2 YNFKEQ. The CDR3 covers 16 residues. Deletions cut 0 bases from V and 6 bases from J, with 12 bases between.

This clonotype has just a few counts. V usage is TRBV2 and J usage is TRBJ2-5; the D gene is possibly TRBD2 (6 bases). Between the trimmed V and J ends, which lost 5 bases and 4 bases, there was a span of 14 bases. The CDR3 contains 14 residues. Germline V gene lookup returns CDR1 SNHLY and CDR2 FYNNEI. CDR3 residues: CASSLTRSGETQYF. The CDR3, as DNA: TGTGCCAGCAGTCTGACTAGGTCGGGAGAGACCCAGTACTTC.